These 7 T cell receptor beta chains were sequenced from one sample in a study of cytotoxic CD8 clonotypes in ibrutinib-treated CLL. Clones were sequenced by immunoSEQ multiplex PCR, and TCRdb holds only the in-frame ones, with some missing. The sample yields 30,000 to 40,000 clones, more than 65% seen once. The sample was PBMCs, taken before ibrutinib treatment. The receptors were gathered from a human donor with chronic lymphocytic leukemia.

The rearrangement links TRBV5-6 to TRBJ1-4, with TRBD1 as a possible D gene (5 bases). Trimming cost V 2 bases and J 8 bases, with 13 bases left between them. The germline V gene has CDR1 SGHDT and CDR2 YYEEEE. The CDR3 consists of 14 residues. DNA for the CDR3: TGTGCCAGCAGCTTCCGGGACTCCGGGGAAAAACTGTTTTTT. It yields the protein CASSFRDSGEKLFF.

This clone came up a few times. This chain uses TRBV28 with TRBJ2-7; D may be TRBD1 (6 bases). There are 13 residues in the CDR3. The germline V and J ends were trimmed by 6 bases and 2 bases, with 11 bases remaining between them. CDR1 MDHEN and CDR2 SYDVKM come from the germline V gene. The CDR3, as DNA: TGTGCCAGCAGACATGGACAGACCTACGAGCAGTACTTC. Its protein product is CASRHGQTYEQYF.

This clone came up once. The genes are TRBV11-2 and TRBJ2-7; TRBD2 agrees at 14 bases. Trimming cost V 0 bases and J 4 bases; bases outside gene matches: 8. CDR1 and CDR2 (germline): SGHAT, FQNNGV. CDR3 length equals 18 residues. This CDR3 reads CASSLDPTSGGALYEQYF. CDR3 coding DNA: TGTGCCAGCAGCTTAGACCCGACTAGCGGGGGGGCTTTATACGAGCAGTACTTC.

The chain links TRBV5-7 to TRBJ2-1; 7 bases align to TRBD1. TRBV5-7 is an open reading frame whose function is uncertain. CDR3 length equals 15 residues. With V trimmed by 2 bases and J by 9 bases, 11 bases remained unmatched. The CDR3 region is CASSFGYRGLGEQFF. CDR3 coding DNA: TGTGCCAGCAGCTTCGGTTACAGGGGTTTAGGTGAGCAGTTCTTC.

CDR3 region: CASSLNVGQGETQYF. The DNA of the CDR3 is TGTGCCAGCAGTTTGAATGTCGGGCAGGGGGAGACCCAGTACTTC. J is TRBJ2-5 and V is TRBV11-1; D is perhaps TRBD1 (6 bases). Trimming took 6 bases from V and 5 from J, leaving 19 bases between them. The CDR3 has 15 residues. Looked up from germline, CDR1 is SGHAT and CDR2 is FQDESV (reference sequence).

This chain joins TRBV6-6 and TRBJ1-4, with D perhaps matching TRBD1 (6 bases). The V gene lost 6 bases and the J gene lost 5 bases, with 13 bases spanning the gap. The CDR3 loop spans 14 amino acids. CDR1 is MNHNY and CDR2 is SVGAGI in the germline V gene (reference sequence). CDR3 coding DNA: TGTGCCAGCAGCCTCGGACAGAAGAATGAAAAACTGTTTTTT. Its translation is CASSLGQKNEKLFF.

The chain is built from TRBV28 and TRBJ2-7; the D gene is possibly TRBD1 (6 bases). The CDR3 is made up of 12 amino acids. With 2 bases removed from V and 9 bases from J, the gap between germline ends came to 11 bases. Germline V gene sequence: CDR1 MDHEN, CDR2 SYDVKM. CDR3 DNA: TGTGCCAGCAGTTTAGGCGCAGGGGTGCAGTACTTC. Translated, it gives CASSLGAGVQYF.